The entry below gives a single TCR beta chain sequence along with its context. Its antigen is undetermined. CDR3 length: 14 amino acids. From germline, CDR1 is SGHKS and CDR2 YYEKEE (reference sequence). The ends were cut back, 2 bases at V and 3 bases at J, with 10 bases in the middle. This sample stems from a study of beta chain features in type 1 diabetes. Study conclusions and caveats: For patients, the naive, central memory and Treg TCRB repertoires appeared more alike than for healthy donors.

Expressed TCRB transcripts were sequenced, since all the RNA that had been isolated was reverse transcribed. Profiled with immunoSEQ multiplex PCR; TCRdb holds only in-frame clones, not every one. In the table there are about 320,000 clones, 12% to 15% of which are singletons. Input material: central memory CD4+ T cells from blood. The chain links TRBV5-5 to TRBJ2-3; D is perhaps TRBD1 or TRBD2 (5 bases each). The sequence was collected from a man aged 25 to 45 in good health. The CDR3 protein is CASSFEGRTDTQYF. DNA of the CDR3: TGTGCCAGCAGCTTTGAGGGGCGGACAGATACGCAGTATTTT.